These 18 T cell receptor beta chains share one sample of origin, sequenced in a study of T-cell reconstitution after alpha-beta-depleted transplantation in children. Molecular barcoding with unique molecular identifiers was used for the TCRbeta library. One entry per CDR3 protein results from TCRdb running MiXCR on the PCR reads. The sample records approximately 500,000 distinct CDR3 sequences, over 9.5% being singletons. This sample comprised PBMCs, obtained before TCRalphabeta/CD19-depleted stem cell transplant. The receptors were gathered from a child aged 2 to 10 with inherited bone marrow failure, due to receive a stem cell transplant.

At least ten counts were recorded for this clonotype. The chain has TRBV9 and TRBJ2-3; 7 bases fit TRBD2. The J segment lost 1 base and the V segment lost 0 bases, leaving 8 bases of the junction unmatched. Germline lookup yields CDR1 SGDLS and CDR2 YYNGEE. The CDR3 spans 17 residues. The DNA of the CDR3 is TGTGCCAGCAGCGTAGCTTCCGGTCTAGCGGGCACAGATACGCAGTATTTT. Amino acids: CASSVASGLAGTDTQYF. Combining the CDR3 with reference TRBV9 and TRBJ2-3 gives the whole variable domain DSGVTQTPKHLITATGQRVTLRCSPRSGDLSVYWYQQSLDQGLQFLIQYYNGEERAKGNILERFSAQQFPDLHSELNLSSLELGDSALYFCASSVASGLAGTDTQYFGPGTRLTVL.

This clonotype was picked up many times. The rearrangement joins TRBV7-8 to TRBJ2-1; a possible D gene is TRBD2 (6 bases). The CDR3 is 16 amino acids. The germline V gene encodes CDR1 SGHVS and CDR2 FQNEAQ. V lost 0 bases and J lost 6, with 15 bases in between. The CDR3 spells CASSLAGLHKGNEQFF. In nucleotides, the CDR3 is TGTGCCAGCAGCTTAGCGGGACTTCACAAGGGCAATGAGCAGTTCTTC.

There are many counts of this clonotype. The chain's CDR3 is CASSLGTMSRNEKLFF. In DNA form, the CDR3 reads TGTGCCAGCAGCTTGGGTACGATGAGCCGAAATGAAAAACTGTTTTTT. The chain links TRBV5-5 to TRBJ1-4; the D is unclear. The CDR3 is made up of 16 amino acids. In germline, CDR1 is SGHKS, CDR2 YYEKEE (reference sequence). V shed 0 bases and J shed 5 bases, with 14 bases lying between them.

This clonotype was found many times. The CDR3 here is CASSQDRAFGAFF. The CDR3 DNA reads TGCGCCAGCAGCCAAGATAGGGCTTTCGGAGCTTTCTTT. The V call is TRBV4-1, the J call TRBJ1-1; D is unresolved. The length of the CDR3 is 13 residues. Looked up from germline, CDR1 is MGHRA and CDR2 is YSYEKL. V was pared by 0 bases and J by 10 bases, with 12 bases between.

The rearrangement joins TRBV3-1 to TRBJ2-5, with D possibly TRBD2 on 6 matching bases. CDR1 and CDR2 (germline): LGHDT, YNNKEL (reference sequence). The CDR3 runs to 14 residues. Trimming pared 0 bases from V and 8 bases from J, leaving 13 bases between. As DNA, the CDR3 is TGTGCCAGCAGCCAAGATGCTCGCGGGGACACCCAGTACTTC. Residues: CASSQDARGDTQYF.

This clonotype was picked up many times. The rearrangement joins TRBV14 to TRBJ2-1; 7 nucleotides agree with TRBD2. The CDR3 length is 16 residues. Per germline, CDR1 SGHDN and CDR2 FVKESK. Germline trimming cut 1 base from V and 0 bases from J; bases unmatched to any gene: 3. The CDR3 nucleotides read TGTGCCAGCAGCCAAGCGGGAGGACTCTCCTACAATGAGCAGTTCTTC. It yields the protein CASSQAGGLSYNEQFF.

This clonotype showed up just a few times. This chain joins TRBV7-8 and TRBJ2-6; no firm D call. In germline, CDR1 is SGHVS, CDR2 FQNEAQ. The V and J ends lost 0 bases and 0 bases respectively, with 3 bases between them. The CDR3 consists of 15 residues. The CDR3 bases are TGTGCCAGCAGCTTAGCTTTCTCTGGGGCCAACGTCCTGACTTTC. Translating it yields CASSLAFSGANVLTF.

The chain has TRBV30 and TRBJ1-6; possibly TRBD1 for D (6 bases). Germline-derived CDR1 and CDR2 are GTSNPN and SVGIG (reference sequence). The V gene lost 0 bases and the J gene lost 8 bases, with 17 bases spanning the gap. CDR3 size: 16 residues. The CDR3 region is CAWSVSGGAVDSPLHF. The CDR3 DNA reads TGTGCCTGGAGTGTATCTGGGGGGGCAGTGGATTCACCCCTCCACTTT.

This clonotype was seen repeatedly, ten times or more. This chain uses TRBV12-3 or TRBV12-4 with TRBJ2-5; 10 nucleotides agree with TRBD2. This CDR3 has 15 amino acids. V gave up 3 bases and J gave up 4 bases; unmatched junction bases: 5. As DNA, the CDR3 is TGTGCCAGCAGTTTGTCACTAGCGGGAACAGAGACCCAGTACTTC. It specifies CASSLSLAGTETQYF.

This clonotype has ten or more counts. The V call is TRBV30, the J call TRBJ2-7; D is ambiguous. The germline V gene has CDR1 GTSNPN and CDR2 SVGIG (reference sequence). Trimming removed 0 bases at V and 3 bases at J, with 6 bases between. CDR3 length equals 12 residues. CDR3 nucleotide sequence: TGTGCCTGGAGTGTAGGGCACTACGAGCAGTACTTC. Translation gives CAWSVGHYEQYF.

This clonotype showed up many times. The DNA of the CDR3 is TGCGCCAGCAGCTTGGAGGCTAGCGGGGCCTCCTGGAATGAGCAGTTCTTC. It specifies CASSLEASGASWNEQFF. The rearrangement joins TRBV5-1 to TRBJ2-1; TRBD2 matches 9 bases. After removal of 0 bases from V and 7 bases from J, the junction contained 11 bases not matched to a gene. Germline CDR1 and CDR2: SGHRS and YFSETQ. This CDR3 is 17 amino acids long.

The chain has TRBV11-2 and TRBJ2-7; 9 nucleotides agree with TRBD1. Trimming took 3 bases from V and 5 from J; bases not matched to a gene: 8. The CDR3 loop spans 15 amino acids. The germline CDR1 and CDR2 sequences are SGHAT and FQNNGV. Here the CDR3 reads CASSFPRDREDEQYF. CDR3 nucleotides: TGTGCCAGCAGCTTCCCTAGGGACAGGGAAGACGAGCAGTACTTC.

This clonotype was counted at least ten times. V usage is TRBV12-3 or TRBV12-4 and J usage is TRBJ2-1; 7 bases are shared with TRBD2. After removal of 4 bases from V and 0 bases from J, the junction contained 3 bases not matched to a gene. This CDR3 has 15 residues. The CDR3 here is CASSWGGSSYNEQFF. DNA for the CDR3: TGTGCCAGCAGTTGGGGAGGGAGCTCCTACAATGAGCAGTTCTTC.

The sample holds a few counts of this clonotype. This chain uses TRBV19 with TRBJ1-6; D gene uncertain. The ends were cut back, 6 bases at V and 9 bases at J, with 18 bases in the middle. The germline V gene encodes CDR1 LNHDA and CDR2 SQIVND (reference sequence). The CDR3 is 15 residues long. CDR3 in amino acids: CASRISAASGSPLHF. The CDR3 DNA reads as TGTGCCAGTAGAATAAGCGCAGCCTCCGGTTCACCCCTCCACTTT.

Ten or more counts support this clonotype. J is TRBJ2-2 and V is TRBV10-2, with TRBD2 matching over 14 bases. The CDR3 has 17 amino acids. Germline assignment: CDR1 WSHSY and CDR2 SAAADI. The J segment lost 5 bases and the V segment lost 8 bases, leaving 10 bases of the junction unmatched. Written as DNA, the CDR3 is TGCGCCAGCTGGGGTCCGACTAGCGGGAGGGGAACCGGGGAGCTGTTTTTT. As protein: CASWGPTSGRGTGELFF.

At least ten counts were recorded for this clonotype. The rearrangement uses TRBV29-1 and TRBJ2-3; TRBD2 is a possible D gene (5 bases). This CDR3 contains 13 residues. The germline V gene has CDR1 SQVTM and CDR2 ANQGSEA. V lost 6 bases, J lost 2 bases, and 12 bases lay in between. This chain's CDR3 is CSVGGLNTDTQYF. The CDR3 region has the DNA TGCAGCGTCGGCGGGCTTAACACAGATACGCAGTATTTT.

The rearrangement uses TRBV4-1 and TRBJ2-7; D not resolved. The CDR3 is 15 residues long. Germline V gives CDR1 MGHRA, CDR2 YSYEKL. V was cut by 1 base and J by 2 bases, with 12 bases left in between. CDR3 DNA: TGCGCCAGCAGCCAAGTACCGGTAGGAGCCTACGAGCAGTACTTC. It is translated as CASSQVPVGAYEQYF.

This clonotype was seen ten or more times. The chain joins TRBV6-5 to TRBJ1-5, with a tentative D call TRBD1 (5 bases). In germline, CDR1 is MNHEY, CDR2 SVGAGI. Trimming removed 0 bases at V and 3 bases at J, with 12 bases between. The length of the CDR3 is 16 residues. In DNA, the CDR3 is TGTGCCAGCAGTTACTCCAGGGCTCCCCCCAATCAGCCCCAGCATTTT. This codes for CASSYSRAPPNQPQHF.